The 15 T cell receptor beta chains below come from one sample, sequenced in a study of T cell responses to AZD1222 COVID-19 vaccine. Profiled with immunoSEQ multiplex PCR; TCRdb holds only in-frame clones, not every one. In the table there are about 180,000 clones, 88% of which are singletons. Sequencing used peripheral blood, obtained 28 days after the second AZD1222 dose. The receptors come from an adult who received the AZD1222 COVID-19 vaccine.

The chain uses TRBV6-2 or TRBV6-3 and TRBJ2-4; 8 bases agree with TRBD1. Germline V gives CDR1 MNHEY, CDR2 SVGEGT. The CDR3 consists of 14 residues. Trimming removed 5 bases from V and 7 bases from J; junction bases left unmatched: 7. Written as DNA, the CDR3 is TGTGCCAGCAGTGACGGACAGGGAGGTAACATTCAGTACTTC. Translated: CASSDGQGGNIQYF.

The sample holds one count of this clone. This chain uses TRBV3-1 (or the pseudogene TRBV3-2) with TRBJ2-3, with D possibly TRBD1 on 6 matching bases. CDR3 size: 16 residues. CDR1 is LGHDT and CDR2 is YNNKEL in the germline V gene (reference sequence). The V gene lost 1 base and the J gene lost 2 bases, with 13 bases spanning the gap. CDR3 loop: CASSQGAGVNTDTQYF. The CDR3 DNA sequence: TGTGCCAGCAGCCAAGGGGCAGGGGTGAACACAGATACGCAGTATTTT.

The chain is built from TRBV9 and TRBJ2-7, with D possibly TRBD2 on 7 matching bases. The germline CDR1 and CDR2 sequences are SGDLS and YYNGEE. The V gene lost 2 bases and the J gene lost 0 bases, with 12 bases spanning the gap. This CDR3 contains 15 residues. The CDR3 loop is CASSVGRGASYEQYF. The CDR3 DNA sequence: TGTGCCAGCAGCGTTGGCCGGGGGGCCTCCTACGAGCAGTACTTC.

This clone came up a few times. CDR3 nucleotide sequence: TGCAGCGTCGGGGACATTAACTATGGCTACACCTTC. This gives the protein CSVGDINYGYTF. The rearrangement uses TRBV29-1 and TRBJ1-2, with D perhaps matching TRBD1 (6 bases). Trimming cost V 6 bases and J 1 base, with 9 bases left between them. The CDR3 extends over 12 amino acids. Germline CDR1 and CDR2: SQVTM and ANQGSEA. The entire variable domain, with the rest obtained from reference TRBV29-1 and TRBJ1-2, is as follows: SAVISQKPSRDICQRGTSLTIQCQVDSQVTMMFWYRQQPGQSLTLIATANQGSEATYESGFVIDKFPISRPNLTFSTLTVSNMSPEDSSIYLCSVGDINYGYTFGSGTRLTVV.

CDR3 DNA sequence: TGTGCCAGCAGCTTATTAGCGGCGACCTACGAGCAGTACTTC. This gives the protein CASSLLAATYEQYF. The chain has TRBV7-8 and TRBJ2-7; D is possibly TRBD2 (6 bases). Trimming took off 2 bases at V and 2 bases at J, with 10 bases between the two ends. This CDR3 has 14 amino acids. CDR1 is SGHVS and CDR2 is FQNEAQ in the germline V gene.

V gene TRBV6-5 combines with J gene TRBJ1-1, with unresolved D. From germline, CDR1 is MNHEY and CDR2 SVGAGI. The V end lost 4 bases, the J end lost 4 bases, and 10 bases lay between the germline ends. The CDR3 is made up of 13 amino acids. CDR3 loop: CASSLAGITEAFF. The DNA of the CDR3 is TGTGCCAGCAGTTTGGCGGGGATCACTGAAGCTTTCTTT.

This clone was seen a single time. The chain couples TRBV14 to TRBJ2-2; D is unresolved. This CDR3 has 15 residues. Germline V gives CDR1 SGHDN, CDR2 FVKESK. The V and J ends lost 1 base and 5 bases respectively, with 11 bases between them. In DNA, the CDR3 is TGTGCCAGCAGCCAAGCGGGCCGATCGACCGGGGAGCTGTTTTTT. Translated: CASSQAGRSTGELFF.

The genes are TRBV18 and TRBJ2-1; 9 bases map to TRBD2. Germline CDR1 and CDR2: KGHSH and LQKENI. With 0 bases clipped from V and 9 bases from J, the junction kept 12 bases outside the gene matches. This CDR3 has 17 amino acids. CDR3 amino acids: CASSPPVAGGVGGEQFF. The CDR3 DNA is TGTGCCAGCTCACCACCGGTGGCGGGGGGGGTTGGAGGTGAGCAGTTCTTC.

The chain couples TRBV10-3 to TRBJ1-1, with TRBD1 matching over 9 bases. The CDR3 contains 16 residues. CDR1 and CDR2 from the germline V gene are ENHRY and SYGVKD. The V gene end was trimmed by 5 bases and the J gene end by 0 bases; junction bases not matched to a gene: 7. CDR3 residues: CAISPLRTGVNTEAFF. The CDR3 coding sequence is TGTGCCATCAGTCCCCTCCGGACAGGGGTGAACACTGAAGCTTTCTTT.

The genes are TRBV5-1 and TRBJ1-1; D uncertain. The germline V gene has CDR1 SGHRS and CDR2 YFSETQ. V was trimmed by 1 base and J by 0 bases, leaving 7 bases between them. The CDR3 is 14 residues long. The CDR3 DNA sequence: TGCGCCAGCAGCTTGTCACAGTTGAACACTGAAGCTTTCTTT. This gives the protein CASSLSQLNTEAFF. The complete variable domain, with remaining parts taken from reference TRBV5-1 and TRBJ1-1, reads KAGVTQTPRYLIKTRGQQVTLSCSPISGHRSVSWYQQTPGQGLQFLFEYFSETQRNKGNFPGRFSGRQFSNSRSEMNVSTLELGDSALYLCASSLSQLNTEAFFGQGTRLTVV.

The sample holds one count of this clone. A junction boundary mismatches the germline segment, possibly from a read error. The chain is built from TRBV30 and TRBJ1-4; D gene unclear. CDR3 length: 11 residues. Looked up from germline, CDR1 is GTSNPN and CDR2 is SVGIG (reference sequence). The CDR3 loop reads CAWGVTEKLFF. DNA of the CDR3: TGTGCCTGGGGTGTGACGGAAAAACTGTTTTTT.

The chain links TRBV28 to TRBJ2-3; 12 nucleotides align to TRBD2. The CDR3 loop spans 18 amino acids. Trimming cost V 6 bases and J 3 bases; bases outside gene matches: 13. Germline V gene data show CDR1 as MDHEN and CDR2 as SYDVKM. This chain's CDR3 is CASRPRTSGVGETDTQYF. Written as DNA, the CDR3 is TGTGCCAGCAGACCACGGACTAGCGGGGTTGGGGAAACAGATACGCAGTATTTT.

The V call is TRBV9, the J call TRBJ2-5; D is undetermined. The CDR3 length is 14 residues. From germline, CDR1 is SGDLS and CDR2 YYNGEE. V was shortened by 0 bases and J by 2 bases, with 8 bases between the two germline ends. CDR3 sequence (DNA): TGTGCCAGCAGCGTAGCGGGTATTCAAGAGACCCAGTACTTC. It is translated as CASSVAGIQETQYF.

The CDR3 here is CASKPGIRNEQFF. CDR3 nucleotide sequence: TGTGCCAGCAAACCAGGGATCAGAAATGAGCAGTTCTTC. J is TRBJ2-1 and V is TRBV12-3 or TRBV12-4; maybe TRBD1 (5 bases). V lost 7 bases, J lost 7 bases, and 14 bases lay in between. The CDR3 runs 13 residues.

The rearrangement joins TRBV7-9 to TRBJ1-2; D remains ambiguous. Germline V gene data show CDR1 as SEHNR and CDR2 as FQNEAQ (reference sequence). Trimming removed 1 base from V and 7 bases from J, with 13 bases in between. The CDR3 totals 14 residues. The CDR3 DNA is TGTGCCAGCAGCTTAGGGCCGGGAGTGAGTGGCTACACCTTC. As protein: CASSLGPGVSGYTF.